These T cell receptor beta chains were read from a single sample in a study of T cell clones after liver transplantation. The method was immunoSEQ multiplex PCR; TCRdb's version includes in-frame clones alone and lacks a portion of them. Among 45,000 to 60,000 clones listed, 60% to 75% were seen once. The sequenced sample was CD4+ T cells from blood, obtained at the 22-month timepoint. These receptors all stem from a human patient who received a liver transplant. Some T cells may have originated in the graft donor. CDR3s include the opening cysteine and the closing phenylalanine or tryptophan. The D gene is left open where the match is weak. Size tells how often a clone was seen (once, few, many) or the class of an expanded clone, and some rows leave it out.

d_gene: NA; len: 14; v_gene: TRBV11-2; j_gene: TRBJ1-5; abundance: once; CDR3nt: TGTGCCAGCAGCGCCGACCGGGGCAATCAGCCCCAGCATTTT; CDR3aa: CASSADRGNQPQHF
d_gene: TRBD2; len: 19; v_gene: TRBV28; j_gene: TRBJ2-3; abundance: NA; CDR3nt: TGTGCCAGCACCCCTTCGGGACTAGCGGGGGGCACCTACACAGATACGCAGTATTTT; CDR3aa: CASTPSGLAGGTYTDTQYF
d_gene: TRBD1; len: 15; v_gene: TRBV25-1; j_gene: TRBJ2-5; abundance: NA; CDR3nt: TGTGCCAGCAGACCGGGACAGGGTTCGATCGAGACCCAGTACTTC; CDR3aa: CASRPGQGSIETQYF
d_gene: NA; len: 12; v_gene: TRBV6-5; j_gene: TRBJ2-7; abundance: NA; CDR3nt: TGTGCCAGCAGTCAGGACGGCTACGAGCAGTACTTC; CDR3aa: CASSQDGYEQYF
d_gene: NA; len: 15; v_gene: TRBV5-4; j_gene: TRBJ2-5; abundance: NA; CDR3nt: TGTGCCAGCAGCCCCCCCTCTGGGGAGAAAGAGACCCAGTACTTC; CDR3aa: CASSPPSGEKETQYF
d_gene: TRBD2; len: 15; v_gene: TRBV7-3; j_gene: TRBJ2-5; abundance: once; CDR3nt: TGTGCCAGCAGCTCGGGACTAGCGGGGCCAGAGACCCAGTACTTC; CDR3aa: CASSSGLAGPETQYF
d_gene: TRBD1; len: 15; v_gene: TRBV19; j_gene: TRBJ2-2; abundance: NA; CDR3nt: TGTGCCAGTTTTCAACAGGGGGCTGACACCGGGGAGCTGTTTTTT; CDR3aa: CASFQQGADTGELFF
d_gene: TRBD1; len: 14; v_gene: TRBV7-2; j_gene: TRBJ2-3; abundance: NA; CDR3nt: TGTGCCAGCAGCTTAGGACAGGGTCAAGATACGCAGTATTTT; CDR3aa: CASSLGQGQDTQYF
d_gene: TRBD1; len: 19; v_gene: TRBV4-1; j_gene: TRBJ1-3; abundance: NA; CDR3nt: TGCGCCAGCAGCCATCCCCGGGACAGGGTAGACAGTTCTGGAAACACCATATATTTT; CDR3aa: CASSHPRDRVDSSGNTIYF
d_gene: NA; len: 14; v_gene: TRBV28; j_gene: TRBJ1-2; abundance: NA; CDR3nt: TGTGCCAGCAGGTCGCCTCACGGGGGGCGAGGCTACACCTTC; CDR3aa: CASRSPHGGRGYTF
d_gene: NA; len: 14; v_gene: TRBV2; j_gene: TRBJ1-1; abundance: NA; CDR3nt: TGTGCCAGCAGTCCACTTCAGGGGAACACTGAAGCTTTCTTT; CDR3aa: CASSPLQGNTEAFF
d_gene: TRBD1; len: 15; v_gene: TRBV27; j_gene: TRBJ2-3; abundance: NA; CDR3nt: TGTGCCACCCCTGGGGACAGGGAGGGGACAGATACGCAGTATTTT; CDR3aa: CATPGDREGTDTQYF
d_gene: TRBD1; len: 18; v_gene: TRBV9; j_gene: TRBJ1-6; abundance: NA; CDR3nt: TGTGCCAGCAGCGTAGGGGGGACAGGGTTGTCGGAAGGTTCACCCCTCCACTTT; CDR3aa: CASSVGGTGLSEGSPLHF
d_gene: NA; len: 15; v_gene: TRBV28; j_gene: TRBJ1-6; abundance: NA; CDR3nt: TGTGCCAGCAGTTCCGGGGGGGCGAGGAATTCACCCCTCCACTTT; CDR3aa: CASSSGGARNSPLHF
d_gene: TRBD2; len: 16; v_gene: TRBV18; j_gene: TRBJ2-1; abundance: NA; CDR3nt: TGTGCCAGCTCCACTAGCGGGGGCCCCCTCGAGGAAGAGCAGTTCTTC; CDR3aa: CASSTSGGPLEEEQFF
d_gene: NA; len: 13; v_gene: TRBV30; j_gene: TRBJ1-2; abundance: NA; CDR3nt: TGTGCCTGGAGTCGGTACGGGGAGCGCGGCTACACCTTC; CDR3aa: CAWSRYGERGYTF
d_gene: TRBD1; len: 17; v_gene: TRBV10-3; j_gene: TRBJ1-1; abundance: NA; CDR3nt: TGTGCCGCAAAGGACAGGGGATACCATATGATTTTGAATAAGGCTTTCTTT; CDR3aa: CAAKDRGYHMILNKAFF
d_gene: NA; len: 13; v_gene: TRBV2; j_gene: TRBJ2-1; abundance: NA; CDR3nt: TGTGCCAGCAGTAGAGGGGGGGGAGGCGAGCAGTTCTTC; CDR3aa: CASSRGGGGEQFF
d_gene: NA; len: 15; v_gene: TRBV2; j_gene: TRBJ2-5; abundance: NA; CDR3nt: TGTGCCAGCAGTGAAACGCGGGTACCCCAAGAGACCCAGTACTTC; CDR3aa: CASSETRVPQETQYF
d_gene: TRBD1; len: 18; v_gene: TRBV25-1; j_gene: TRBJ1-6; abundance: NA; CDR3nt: TGTGCCAGCAGTGGGGGGGGACAGGGGGGACGAGGCAATTCACCCCTCCACTTT; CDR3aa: CASSGGGQGGRGNSPLHF
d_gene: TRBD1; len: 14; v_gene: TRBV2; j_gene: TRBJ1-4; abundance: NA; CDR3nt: TGTGCCAGCAGGACAGGGGGCTCTAATGAAAAACTGTTTTTT; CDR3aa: CASRTGGSNEKLFF
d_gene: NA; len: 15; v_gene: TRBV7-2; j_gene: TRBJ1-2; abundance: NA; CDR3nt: TGTGCCAGCAGCTTGGATTTTGGAGGGAAGGAGGGCTACACCTTC; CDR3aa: CASSLDFGGKEGYTF
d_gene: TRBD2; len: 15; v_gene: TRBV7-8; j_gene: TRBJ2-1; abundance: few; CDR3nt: TGTGCCAGCAGCTATAAAAGCGGGGGGGCGAATGAGCAGTTCTTC; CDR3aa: CASSYKSGGANEQFF
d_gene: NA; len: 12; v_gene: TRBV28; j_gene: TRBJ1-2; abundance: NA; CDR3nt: TGTGCCAGCAGTCCGTCCAGCTATGGCTACACCTTC; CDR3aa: CASSPSSYGYTF
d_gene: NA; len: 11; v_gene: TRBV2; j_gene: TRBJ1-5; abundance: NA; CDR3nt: TGTGCCAGCAGTATAAATCAGCCCCAGCATTTT; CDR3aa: CASSINQPQHF
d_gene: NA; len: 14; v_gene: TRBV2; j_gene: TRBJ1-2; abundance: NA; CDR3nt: TGTGCCAGCAGTGAAGCGCGGGGGGTCTGGGGCTACACCTTC; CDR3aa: CASSEARGVWGYTF
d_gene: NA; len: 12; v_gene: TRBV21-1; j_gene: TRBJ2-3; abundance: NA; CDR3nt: TGTGCCAGCAGCAAAGCTGCCGGAACGCAGTATTTT; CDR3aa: CASSKAAGTQYF
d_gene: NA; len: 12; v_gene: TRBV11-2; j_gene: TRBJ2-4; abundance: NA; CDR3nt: TGTGCCAGCAGCTCCTCAGGGACGGTTCAGTACTTC; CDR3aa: CASSSSGTVQYF
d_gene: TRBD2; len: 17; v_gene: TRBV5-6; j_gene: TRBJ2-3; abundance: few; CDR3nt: TGTGCCAGCAGTGAGCTGGGGCTAGCGGGGGACACAGATACGCAGTATTTT; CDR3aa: CASSELGLAGDTDTQYF
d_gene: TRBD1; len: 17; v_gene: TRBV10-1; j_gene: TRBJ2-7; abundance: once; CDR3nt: TGCGCCAGCAGTGAGTCACCGGGACAGGGGCGCCCCTACGAGCAGTACTTC; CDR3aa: CASSESPGQGRPYEQYF
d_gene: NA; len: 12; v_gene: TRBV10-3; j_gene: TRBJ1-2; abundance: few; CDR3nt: TGTGCCATCAGTGAGCAGTTCTATGGCTACACCTTC; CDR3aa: CAISEQFYGYTF
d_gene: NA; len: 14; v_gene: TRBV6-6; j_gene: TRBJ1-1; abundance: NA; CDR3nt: TGTGCCAGCACCTCCCACCAGGGGAACACTGAAGCTTTCTTT; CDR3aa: CASTSHQGNTEAFF
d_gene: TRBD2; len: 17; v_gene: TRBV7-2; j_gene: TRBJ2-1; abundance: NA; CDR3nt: TGTGCCAGCAGCTTAGAGGGGACTAGCGGGGCGTACAATGAGCAGTTCTTC; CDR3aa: CASSLEGTSGAYNEQFF
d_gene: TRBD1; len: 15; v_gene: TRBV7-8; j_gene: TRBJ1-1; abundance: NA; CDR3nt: TGTGCCAGCAGCTCAATGACAGGGAGGCGTACTGAAGCTTTCTTT; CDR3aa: CASSSMTGRRTEAFF
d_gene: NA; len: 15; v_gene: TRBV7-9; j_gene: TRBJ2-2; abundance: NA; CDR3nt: TGTGCCAGCAGCCCCCGGGGCGCGGACACCGGGGAGCTGTTTTTT; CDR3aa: CASSPRGADTGELFF
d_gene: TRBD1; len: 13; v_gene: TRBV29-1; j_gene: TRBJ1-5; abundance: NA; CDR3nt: TGCAGCGTTGAAATCCAGGGGGATCAGCCCCAGCATTTT; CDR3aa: CSVEIQGDQPQHF
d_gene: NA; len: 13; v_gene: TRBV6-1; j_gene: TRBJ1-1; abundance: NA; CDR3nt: TGTGCCAGCAGAATGGGGGGGGAAACTGAAGCTTTCTTT; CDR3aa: CASRMGGETEAFF
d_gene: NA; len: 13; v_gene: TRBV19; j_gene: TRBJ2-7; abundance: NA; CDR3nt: TGTGCCAGTACGGAGAAAATCACCTACGAGCAGTACTTC; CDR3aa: CASTEKITYEQYF
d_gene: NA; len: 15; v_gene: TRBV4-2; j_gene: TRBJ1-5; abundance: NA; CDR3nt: TGTGCCAGCAGCCACCGCGGGGAGGGCAATCAGCCCCAGCATTTT; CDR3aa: CASSHRGEGNQPQHF
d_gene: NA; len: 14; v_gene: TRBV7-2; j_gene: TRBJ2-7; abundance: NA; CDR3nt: TGTGCCAGCAGCTTAGATACGGGGTCCTACGAGCAGTACTTC; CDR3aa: CASSLDTGSYEQYF
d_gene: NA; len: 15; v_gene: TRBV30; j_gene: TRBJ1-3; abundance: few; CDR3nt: TGTGCCTGGAGTATGGACACTGGCTCTGGAAACACCATATATTTT; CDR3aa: CAWSMDTGSGNTIYF
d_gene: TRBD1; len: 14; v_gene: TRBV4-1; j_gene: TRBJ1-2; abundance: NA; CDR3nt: TGCGCCAGCAAGGACAGGGGGGCTAACTATGGCTACACCTTC; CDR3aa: CASKDRGANYGYTF
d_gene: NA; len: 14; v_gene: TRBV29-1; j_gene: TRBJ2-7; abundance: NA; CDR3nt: TGCAGCGTTGAATACACGGCAGGCAGCTACGAGCAGTACTTC; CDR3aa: CSVEYTAGSYEQYF
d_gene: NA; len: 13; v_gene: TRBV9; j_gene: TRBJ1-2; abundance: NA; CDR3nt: TGTGCCAGCCGGAAAGACGCTAACTATGGCTACACCTTC; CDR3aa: CASRKDANYGYTF
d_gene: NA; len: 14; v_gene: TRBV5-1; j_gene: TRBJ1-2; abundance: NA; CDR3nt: TGCGCCAGCAGCTTCGACGGTTCTAACTATGGCTACACCTTC; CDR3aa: CASSFDGSNYGYTF
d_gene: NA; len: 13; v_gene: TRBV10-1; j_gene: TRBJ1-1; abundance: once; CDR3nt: TGCGCCAGCAGCCTCAGTCAGAACACTGAAGCTTTCTTT; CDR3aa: CASSLSQNTEAFF
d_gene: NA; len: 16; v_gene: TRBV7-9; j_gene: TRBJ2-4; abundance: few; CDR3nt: TGTGCCAGCAGCTTAGCGAGGGGAATCAGACAAAACATTCAGTACTTC; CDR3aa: CASSLARGIRQNIQYF
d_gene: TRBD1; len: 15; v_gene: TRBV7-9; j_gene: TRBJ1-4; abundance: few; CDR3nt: TGTGCCAGCAGCGAGACGGGACAGGGATTCGGAAAACTGTTTTTT; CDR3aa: CASSETGQGFGKLFF
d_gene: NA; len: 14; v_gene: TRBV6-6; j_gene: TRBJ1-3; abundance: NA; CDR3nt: TGTGCCAGCAGCTTACAGGGATATGGAAACACCATATATTTT; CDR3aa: CASSLQGYGNTIYF
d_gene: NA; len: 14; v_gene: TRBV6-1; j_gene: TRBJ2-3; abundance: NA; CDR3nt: TGTGCCAGCAGTGAAGTGGGGCGGGCCTCTACGCAGTATTTT; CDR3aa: CASSEVGRASTQYF
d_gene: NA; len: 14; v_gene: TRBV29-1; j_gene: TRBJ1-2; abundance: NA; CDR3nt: TGCAGCGTCCCTCCCATCCTGGGGGGCTATGGCTACACCTTC; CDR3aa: CSVPPILGGYGYTF
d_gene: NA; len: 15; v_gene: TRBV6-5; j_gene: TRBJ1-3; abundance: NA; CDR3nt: TGTGCCAGCAGTTTGACACAGCCCTCTGGAAACACCATATATTTT; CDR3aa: CASSLTQPSGNTIYF
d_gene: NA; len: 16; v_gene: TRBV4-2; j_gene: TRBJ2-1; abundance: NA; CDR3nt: TGTGCCAGCAGCCAAGATTTACGGGGTGGATACAATGAGCAGTTCTTC; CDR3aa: CASSQDLRGGYNEQFF